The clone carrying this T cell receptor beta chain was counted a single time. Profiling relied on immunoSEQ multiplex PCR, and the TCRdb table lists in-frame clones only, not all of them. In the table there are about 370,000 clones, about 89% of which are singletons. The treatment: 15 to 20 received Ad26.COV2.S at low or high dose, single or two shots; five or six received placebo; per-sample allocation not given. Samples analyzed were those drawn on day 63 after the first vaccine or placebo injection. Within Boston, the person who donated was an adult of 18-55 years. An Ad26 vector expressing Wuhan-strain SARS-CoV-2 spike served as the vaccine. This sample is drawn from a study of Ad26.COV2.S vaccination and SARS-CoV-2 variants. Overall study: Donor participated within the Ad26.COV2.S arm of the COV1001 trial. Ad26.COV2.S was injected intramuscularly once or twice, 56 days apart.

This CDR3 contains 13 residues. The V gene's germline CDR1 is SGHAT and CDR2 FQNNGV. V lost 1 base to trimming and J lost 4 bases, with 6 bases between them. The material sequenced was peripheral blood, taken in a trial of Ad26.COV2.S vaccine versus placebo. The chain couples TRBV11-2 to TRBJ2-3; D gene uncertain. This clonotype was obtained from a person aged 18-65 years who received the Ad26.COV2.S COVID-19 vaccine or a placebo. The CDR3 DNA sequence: TGTGCCAGCAGCTTAGTTGGGGCAGATACGCAGTATTTT. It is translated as CASSLVGADTQYF.